This T cell receptor beta chain comes out of a study of T cell responses to AZD1222 COVID-19 vaccine. Study results and limitations: Most donors were white British, females outnumbered males, and clonal diversity was possibly underestimated. Nearly half of the spike-specific TCRs reportedly recognize variant regions that carry no mutations. Vaccination with two AZD1222 doses was followed by a rise in Spike-specific TCR breadth and depth.

Generated by immunoSEQ multiplex PCR, the TCRdb table keeps only in-frame clones and is missing some. The top ten hold more than 5% of the sample, which has over 120,000 clones, roughly 89% seen once. CDR3 length equals 17 residues. In the case of this clone: Its antigen is still unknown.

The chain employs TRBV12-2 and TRBJ2-7; the DNA was not used to check the table's D call, TRBD1. TRBV12-2 is given as a pseudogene. This receptor was obtained from an adult in good health. Sample: peripheral blood, taken on day 0 of AZD1222 vaccination. CDR3 in DNA: TGTGCAAGTCGCTTAGAGGGAGGACAGGGGCTAATCTACGAGCAGTACTTC. Translation gives CASRLEGGQGLIYEQYF.